This TCR beta chain was recorded in a study of T cells in Graves' hyperthyroidism and ophthalmopathy (dated by TCRdb to between 2019 and 2020). Background for the entire study: Peripheral blood samples were taken at initial diagnosis, before any treatment was given. TCR V-J signatures able to tell the groups apart were searched for in a discovery cohort of 90 to 100 patients, of whom 40 to 45 had Graves' ophthalmopathy and under 65 had stable Graves' hyperthyroidism. An independent validation cohort of fewer than 20 hyperthyroidism patients and approximately 17 patients who later progressed to ophthalmopathy tested prospective prediction of ophthalmopathy. The 100 discovery patients were randomly split 7:3 into training and test sets. In several Graves' hyperthyroidism patients, the study also compared T-cell repertoires from thyroid tissue with T-cell repertoires from blood. After sampling, hyperthyroidism patients received methimazole starting at 30 mg daily, and ophthalmopathy patients received high-dose intravenous methylprednisolone. The paper reports TCR Vbeta CDR3 sequencing of roughly 140 peripheral blood samples: 40 to 45 ophthalmopathy, fewer than 80 hyperthyroidism and 17 progressor patients.

The CDR1 and CDR2 encoded by the germline V gene are MNHEY and SVGEGT. The junction carries 8 bases between V and J, which are trimmed by 1 base and 4 bases respectively. From the cysteine through the phenylalanine, the CDR3 covers 14 amino acids. CDR3 DNA only is kept here, 42 bases in frame from base 1. The TCR beta CDR3 regions were amplified from RNA transcripts. A first-round RT-PCR of the TCR CDR3 used the HTBI primer set with the Qiagen OneStep RT-PCR kit. A second multiplex PCR round built the libraries, followed by size selection and purification. The libraries were sequenced on an Illumina HiSeq2000 using paired-end 100 bp reads. Concerning the study's data processing: Raw data were processed with SOAPnuke, discarding reads with adapters, uncalled bases, mean Phred below 15, or no exact constant-primer or identifier match. COPE v1.2.5 was used to merge the high-quality paired reads, and each unique nucleotide sequence was defined as a clonotype. Clonotypes were aligned to IMGT TRBV, TRBD and TRBJ reference segments using MiTCR v1.1. Analysis was restricted to V-J combinations with a frequency above 0.0001, which covered about 99% of repertoires. The TCS score was defined as the ratio of F50 (clonal expansion) to E x V (chaos), calculated using BLOSUM62-based TCRdist between CDR3 peptides within each V-J. Welch's t-statistics and random forest reduced 450 to 600 V-J features to about 13, which were used in a naive Bayes classifier (R e1071). In TCRdb, the public reads were trimmed at Q25 with fastp and aligned with MiXCR, with productive beta chains retained. Duplicate CDR3 protein sequences are folded into a single record with the most common DNA and genes. The V and J calls follow TCRdb's processing rather than the paper's. Across this sample there are approximately 600,000 distinct CDR3 sequences, with around 15% seen only once. 3.5% to 4% of the sample rests with the top ten.

Ten or more counts support this clonotype. Its antigen specificity is not known. No much larger clone exists at a distance of one base, and base qualities are not known. What the research found in general, with its limitations: Ophthalmopathy was separated from stable hyperthyroidism by a 13 V-J signature model, with just over 85% sensitivity and about 81% specificity obtained in cross-validation and 80%/75% obtained in testing. Blood samples also contained most of the expanded thyroid clonotypes (frequency above 0.001), which suggests that blood repertoires may reflect thyroid immune responses. Sample size was not statistically predetermined, and investigators were not blinded to group allocation. In validation, the model predicted progression to ophthalmopathy a median of roughly 6.5 months before onset, with about 67% sensitivity and almost 75% specificity.

A patient counted as having stable Graves' hyperthyroidism if no progression to ophthalmopathy occurred over 18 months of follow-up. The hyperthyroidism patients were between 18 and 65 years old and newly diagnosed, with a disease duration of less than 2 months. Any patient with an uncontrolled infection, another autoimmune disease, pregnancy or lactation was excluded. Diagnoses were established on the basis of clinical symptoms, serum thyroxine and TRAb, thyroid ultrasound, and orbital computed tomography. PBMCs were separated from roughly 10 ml of fresh peripheral blood using Ficoll-Paque density gradient centrifugation. Total RNA was extracted using Trizol reagent, and RNA quality was assessed on an Agilent 2100 Bioanalyzer.

This sequence uses TRBV6-2 or TRBV6-3 and TRBJ1-5; the D gene remains uncertain. The sequencing input was blood. The TCR originated in a woman younger than 45 with Graves' hyperthyroidism. The CDR3 amino acid sequence is: CASSYFGRNQPQHF. Here is the DNA: TGTGCCAGCAGTTACTTCGGCCGGAATCAGCCCCAGCATTTT.